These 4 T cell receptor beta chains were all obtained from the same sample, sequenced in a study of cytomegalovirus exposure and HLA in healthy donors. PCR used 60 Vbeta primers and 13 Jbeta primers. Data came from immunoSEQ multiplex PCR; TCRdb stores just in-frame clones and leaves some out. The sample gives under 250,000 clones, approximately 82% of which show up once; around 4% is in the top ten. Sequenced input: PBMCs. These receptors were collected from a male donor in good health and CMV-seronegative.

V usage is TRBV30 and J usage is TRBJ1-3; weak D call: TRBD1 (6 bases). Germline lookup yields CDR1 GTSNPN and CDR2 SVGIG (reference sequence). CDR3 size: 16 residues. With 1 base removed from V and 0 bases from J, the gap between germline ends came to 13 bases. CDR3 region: CAWSDFQGISGNTIYF. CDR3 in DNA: TGTGCCTGGAGTGACTTCCAGGGGATCTCTGGAAACACCATATATTTT.

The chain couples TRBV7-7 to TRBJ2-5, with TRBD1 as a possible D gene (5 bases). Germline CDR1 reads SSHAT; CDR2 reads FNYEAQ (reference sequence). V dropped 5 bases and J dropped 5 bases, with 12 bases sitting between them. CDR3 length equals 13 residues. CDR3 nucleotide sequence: TGTGCCAGCAGCACCGCGAAGGGGGAGACCCAGTACTTC. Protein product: CASSTAKGETQYF.

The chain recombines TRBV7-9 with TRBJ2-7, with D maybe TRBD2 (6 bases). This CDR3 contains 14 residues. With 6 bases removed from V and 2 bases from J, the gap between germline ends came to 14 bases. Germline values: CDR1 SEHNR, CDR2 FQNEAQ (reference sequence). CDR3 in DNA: TGTGCCAGCAGTTATGAGCGGGTCCCCTACGAGCAGTACTTC. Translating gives CASSYERVPYEQYF.

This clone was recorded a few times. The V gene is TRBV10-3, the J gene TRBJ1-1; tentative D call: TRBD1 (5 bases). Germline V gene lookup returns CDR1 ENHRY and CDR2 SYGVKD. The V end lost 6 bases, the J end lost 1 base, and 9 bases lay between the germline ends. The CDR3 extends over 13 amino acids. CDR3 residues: CAISLDRNTEAFF. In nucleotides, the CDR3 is TGTGCCATCAGCCTTGACAGGAACACTGAAGCTTTCTTT.